This TCR beta chain was captured by sequencing in a study of cytotoxic CD8 clonotypes in ibrutinib-treated CLL (TCRdb year 2021). In the study overall: In this cohort, around 15 patients were treatment-naive and about ten were relapsed/refractory, while roughly 17 had unmutated IGHV. Partial responses were observed in roughly 24 patients and complete responses in 2; after a median follow-up of roughly 72 months, remission was maintained in roughly 15 patients and progression was observed in approximately twelve. Response samples were obtained after a median of approximately twelve months of treatment, with a range of roughly 6 to 40 months. Samples averaged approximately 260,000 productive templates and some 91,000 productive rearrangements. Longitudinal samples were available for about 30% of the roughly 90 trial participants. Cryopreserved peripheral blood mononuclear cells were obtained before treatment, at response, and at either sustained remission or disease progression. Every sample from remission and from progressive disease was obtained while the patients were still on ibrutinib.

The V end gives up 5 bases and the J end 4 bases, leaving 7 bases in the junction not matched to a gene. Taken from cysteine to phenylalanine, the CDR3 has 16 residues. Here the CDR3 DNA is all that survives: 48 bases in frame from base 1. As encoded in the germline V gene, CDR1 is MGHRA while CDR2 is YSYEKL. The goal of deep resolution MiSeq sequencing was a depth between 1 in 1 million and 1 in 200,000 T cells, and coverage averaged 10x per clonotype. The immunoSEQ hsTCRB Kit was used to generate TCR beta libraries. Per the original workflow: ImmunoSEQ Data Assistant and ImmunoSEQ Analyzer were used for data analysis, and V, D and J genes were assigned according to IMGT definitions. Clonality, which ranges from 0 to 1, was calculated as one minus the normalized Shannon entropy of productive rearrangement frequencies. Only overrepresented clonotypes making up at least 0.05% of each patient's repertoire were included in the public clonotype analysis. Thirteen age-matched healthy donor repertoires from immuneACCESS were used as controls for clonality. TCRdb mirrors the immuneACCESS table, restricted to in-frame sequences. Some clones are absent from its copies; in checked studies, under half trace to an unresolved V gene, and the reason for the others is unknown. V, J and clone size reflect that table, while D and trimming were determined from the DNA. For this sample there are approximately 150,000 clones; 70% to 85% appear just once. The top ten constitute roughly 4.5% of the sample.

Summary of the overall study and its limitations: Sustained-remission and progressing patients did not have matched sampling times, and lymph node repertoires were not examined. Clonality increased at ibrutinib response, stayed stable in sustained remission, and fell back toward baseline at progression. At baseline, clonality was higher than in age-matched healthy donors and showed a strong correlation with circulating CD8+ T-cell counts. Public clonotypes were rare and either contracted or stayed stable during treatment, and the rise in clonality at ibrutinib response reflected the expansion of private clonotypes.

This clone showed up just a few times. The antigen it binds to is not known. Per-nucleotide qualities are absent, and no much larger clonotype sits a single base away. The label giving this sample's time point can be read as: 20 to 30 months on ibrutinib. For TCR beta library preparation, about 2 micrograms of genomic DNA were isolated from cryopreserved PBMCs. High-throughput TCR beta sequencing was performed on longitudinal blood samples from CLL patients receiving ibrutinib monotherapy. Patients were enrolled in a phase 2 open-label single-center ibrutinib monotherapy trial. The chain joins TRBV4-1 to TRBJ1-5, with 11 bases aligning to TRBD1. Sequences were derived from PBMCs, sampled after 24 months of ibrutinib treatment. The sequence derives from a human donor with chronic lymphocytic leukemia. The DNA sequence reads TGCGCCAGCAGCAAGTCCGGGGACAGGGGGAATCAGCCCCAGCATTTT. Its protein is CASSKSGDRGNQPQHF.